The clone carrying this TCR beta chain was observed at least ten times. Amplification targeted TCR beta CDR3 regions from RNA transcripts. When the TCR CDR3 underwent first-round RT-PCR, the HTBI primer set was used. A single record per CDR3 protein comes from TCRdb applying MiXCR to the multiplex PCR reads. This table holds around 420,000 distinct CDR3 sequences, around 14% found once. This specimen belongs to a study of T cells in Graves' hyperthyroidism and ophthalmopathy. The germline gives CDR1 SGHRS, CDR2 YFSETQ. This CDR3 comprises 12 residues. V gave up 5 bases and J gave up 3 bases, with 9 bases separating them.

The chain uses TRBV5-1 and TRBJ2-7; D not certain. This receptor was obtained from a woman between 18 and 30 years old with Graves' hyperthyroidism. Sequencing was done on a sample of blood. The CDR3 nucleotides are TGCGCCAGCAGAAGATCAAACTACGAGCAGTACTTC. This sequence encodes CASRRSNYEQYF.